This TCR beta chain was found in a study of T cell changes during pregnancy in multiple sclerosis. This CDR3 spans 15 amino acids. Germline V CDR1 and CDR2: ENHRY, SYGVKD. V lost 3 bases and J lost 0; bases outside the gene matches: 5. Clones were sequenced by immunoSEQ multiplex PCR, and TCRdb holds only the in-frame ones, with some missing. The sample has 43,000 or so clones, roughly 93% seen once; the top ten hold 1.4%. This clonotype was sampled from a female donor with multiple sclerosis, enrolled in a pregnancy study. Sequencing used PBMCs (not recorded whether the cells were cultured). This chain joins TRBV10-3 and TRBJ2-7; TRBD1 matches 7 bases. The CDR3 nucleotides read TGTGCCATCAGTGAAAGGGGGCTTAGCTCCTACGAGCAGTACTTC. Amino acid sequence: CAISERGLSSYEQYF.